This TCR beta chain was recorded in a study of blood T cell repertoires in COVID-19. Study in general: The United States, Italy and Spain supplied acute and convalescent COVID-19 samples. PBMCs, B-cell-depleted T cells, or T cells were the source of the cDNA or gDNA that made up the material.

The CDR3 sequence is 15 residues long. The germline V gene encodes CDR1 MNHNY and CDR2 SVGAGI (reference sequence). The germline V and J ends were trimmed by 7 bases and 1 base, with 14 bases remaining between them. Per the study methods: Estimated nucleated cell counts came from reference gene primer amplification. Produced via immunoSEQ multiplex PCR; TCRdb's table is partial and in-frame only. That table is the source of V, J and clone size, and D and trimming were worked out from the DNA. Among about 94,000 clones, over 65% were seen once, and the ten largest hold roughly 45%. The sequence was collected from a human donor in a cohort sampled during active COVID-19. Sequencing was carried out using peripheral blood. This sequence joins TRBV6-6 and TRBJ1-3; D unclear. The CDR3 reads CASTLNQASGNTIYF. In nucleotides, the CDR3 is TGTGCCAGCACCCTAAATCAGGCGTCTGGAAACACCATATATTTT.